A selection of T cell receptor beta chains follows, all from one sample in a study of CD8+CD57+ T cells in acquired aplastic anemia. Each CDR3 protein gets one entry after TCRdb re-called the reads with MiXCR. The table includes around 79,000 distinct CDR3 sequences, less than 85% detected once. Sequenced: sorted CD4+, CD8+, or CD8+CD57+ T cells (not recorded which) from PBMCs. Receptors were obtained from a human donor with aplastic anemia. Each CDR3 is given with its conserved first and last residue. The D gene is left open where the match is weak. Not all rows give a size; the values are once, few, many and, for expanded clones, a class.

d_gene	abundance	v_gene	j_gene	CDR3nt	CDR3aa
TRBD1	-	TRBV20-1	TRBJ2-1	TGCAGTGCTACTGGTTCAGGGGGCAATGAGCAGTTCTTC	CSATGSGGNEQFF
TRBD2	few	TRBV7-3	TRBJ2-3	TGTGCCAGCAGCACGGGAGGGGGGCGGACCGATACGCAGTATTTT	CASSTGGGRTDTQYF
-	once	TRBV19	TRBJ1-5	TGTGCCAGTAGGGTCGGACAGTTCAGCAATCAGCCCCAGCATTTT	CASRVGQFSNQPQHF
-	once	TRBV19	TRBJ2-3	TGTGCCAGTACTGGCCTGACAGATACGCAGTATTTT	CASTGLTDTQYF
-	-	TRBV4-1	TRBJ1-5	TGCGCCAGCAGCCAGGCAGGGACACCCGATCAGCCCCAGCATTTT	CASSQAGTPDQPQHF
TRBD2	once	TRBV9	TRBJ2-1	TGTGCCAGCACCGGGACTAGCGGAGGGAATGAGCAGTTCTTC	CASTGTSGGNEQFF
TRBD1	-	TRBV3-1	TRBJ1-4	TGTGCCAGCAGCCAACTCCCACAGGGGTCAACTAATGAAAAACTGTTTTTT	CASSQLPQGSTNEKLFF
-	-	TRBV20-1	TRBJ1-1	TGCAGTGCTAGAGTGACCGTTGAAGCTTTCTTT	CSARVTVEAFF
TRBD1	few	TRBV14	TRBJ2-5	TGTGCCAGCAGCCACCGGACAGGGGGCGCGGAGACCCAGTACTTC	CASSHRTGGAETQYF
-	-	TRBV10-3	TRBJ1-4	TGTGCCATCAGGAGGGATCCAGGGTCGGGGGATGAAAAATTGTTTTTT	CAIRRDPGSGDEKLFF
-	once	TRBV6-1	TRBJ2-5	TGTGCCAGCAGGATTTTGGGCCAAGAGACCCAGTACTTC	CASRILGQETQYF
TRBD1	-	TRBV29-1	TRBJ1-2	TGCAGCGTTGAAGATCGGCAGGGGGTTTCTTATGGCTACACCTTC	CSVEDRQGVSYGYTF
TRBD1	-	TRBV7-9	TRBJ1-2	TGTGCCAGCAGCTACCAGGGACAGGGGGCCGATGGCTACACCTTC	CASSYQGQGADGYTF
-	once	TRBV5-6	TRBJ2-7	TGTGCCAGCAGCTTAATTACTGGAGGGTTTGACGAGCAGTACTTC	CASSLITGGFDEQYF
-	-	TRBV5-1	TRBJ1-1	TGCGCCAGCAGCTCTGGGAGGGTGAACACTGAAGCTTTCTTT	CASSSGRVNTEAFF
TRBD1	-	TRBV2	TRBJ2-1	TGTGCCAGCAGCTCCACAGGGGGCGTGGGAAATGAGCAGTTCTTC	CASSSTGGVGNEQFF
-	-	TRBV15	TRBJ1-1	TGTGCCACCAGCAGAGATGGGGCAGAAGCTTTCTTT	CATSRDGAEAFF
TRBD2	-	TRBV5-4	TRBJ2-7	TGTGCCAGCAGTGAACTAGCGGGACGCTACGAGCAGTACTTC	CASSELAGRYEQYF
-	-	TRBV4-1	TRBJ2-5	TGCGCCAGCAGCCAAGTAGACCAGGGGGAGACCCAGTACTTC	CASSQVDQGETQYF
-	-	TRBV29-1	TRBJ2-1	TGCAGCTCCTACTCGGGGGTGGGCGAGCAGTTCTTC	CSSYSGVGEQFF
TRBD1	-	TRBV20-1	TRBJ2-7	TGCAGTGCTAGGAAGTCCGGGACAGGGGCCTACGAGCAGTACTTC	CSARKSGTGAYEQYF
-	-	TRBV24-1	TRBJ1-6	TGTGCCACCAGTGAGAACAGGGATTCACCCCTCCACTTT	CATSENRDSPLHF
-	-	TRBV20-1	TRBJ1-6	TGCAGTGCTAGAGGTTATAGGGAAGACGCCCTCCACTTT	CSARGYREDALHF
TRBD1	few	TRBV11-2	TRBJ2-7	TGTGCCAGCAGCTGGACGTCCGGGACAGGGGCCCTCTCTGAGCAGTACTTC	CASSWTSGTGALSEQYF
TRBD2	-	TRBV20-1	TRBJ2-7	TGCAGTGCTAGTACGGCTAGCGGGAGCGACGAGCAGTACTTC	CSASTASGSDEQYF
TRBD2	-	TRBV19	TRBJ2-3	TGTGCCAGTAGTATAGAGTTTGCTAGCGGGAGACTCTACGATACGCAGTATTTT	CASSIEFASGRLYDTQYF
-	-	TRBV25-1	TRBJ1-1	TGTGCCAGCAGTGAATCGGGAAAGAACACTGAAGCTTTCTTT	CASSESGKNTEAFF
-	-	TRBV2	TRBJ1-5	TGTGCCAGCAGTTCGTCGAGCGGTGTGCCCCAGCATTTT	CASSSSSGVPQHF
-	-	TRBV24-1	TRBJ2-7	TGTGCCACCGGCGAGCAGTACTTC	CATGEQYF
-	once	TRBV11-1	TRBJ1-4	TGTGCCAGCAGCTTCAATGAAAAACTGTTTTTT	CASSFNEKLFF
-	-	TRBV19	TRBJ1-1	TGTGCCAGTAGAGACATTTATGAAGCTTTCTTT	CASRDIYEAFF
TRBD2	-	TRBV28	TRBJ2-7	TGTGCCATCCGGCCCCTAGCGGGCTTCGAGGAGCAGTACTTC	CAIRPLAGFEEQYF
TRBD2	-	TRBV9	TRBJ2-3	TGTGCCAGCAGCGCCGCGGGGGGGACCACAGATACGCAGTATTTT	CASSAAGGTTDTQYF
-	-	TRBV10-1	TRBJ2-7	TGCGCCAGCAGTGAGAGTAGCGTATACGAGCAGTACTTC	CASSESSVYEQYF
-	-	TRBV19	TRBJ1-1	TGTGCCAGTAGGGTAGGGCAGCTGAACACTGAAGCTTTCTTT	CASRVGQLNTEAFF
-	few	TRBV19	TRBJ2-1	TGTGCCAGTAGTATAGCGGGCGGAAACAATGAGCAGTTCTTC	CASSIAGGNNEQFF
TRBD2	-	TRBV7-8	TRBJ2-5	TGTGCCAGCAGCTTAGCGGGGACTAGCAAAGAGACCCAGTACTTC	CASSLAGTSKETQYF
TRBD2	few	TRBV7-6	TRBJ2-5	TGTGCCAGCAGCGTAGCGGGGTGGAAAGAGACCCAGTACTTC	CASSVAGWKETQYF
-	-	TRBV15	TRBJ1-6	TGTGCCACCAGCACGGGCCAAAGTTTCACCCTCCACTTT	CATSTGQSFTLHF
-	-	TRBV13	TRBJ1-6	TGTGCCAGCAGCTTATTTCGGGGCATTAATTCACCCCTCCACTTT	CASSLFRGINSPLHF
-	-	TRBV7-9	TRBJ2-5	TGTGCCACTTCGATACGACAGGGAGGAGAGACCCAGTACTTC	CATSIRQGGETQYF
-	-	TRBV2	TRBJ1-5	TGTGCCAGCAGCCCCGGTACAAATCAGCCCCAGCATTTT	CASSPGTNQPQHF
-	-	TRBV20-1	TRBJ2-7	TGCAGTGCCCGGACAGCCTACGAGCAGTACTTC	CSARTAYEQYF
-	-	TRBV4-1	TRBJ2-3	TGCGCCAGCAGCCAAGCGAGGGGGAGCGGGGACGGCACAGATACGCAGTATTTT	CASSQARGSGDGTDTQYF
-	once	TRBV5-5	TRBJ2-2	TGTGCCAGCAGCAACCGACCAGCCATAGGCACCGGGGAGCTGTTTTTT	CASSNRPAIGTGELFF
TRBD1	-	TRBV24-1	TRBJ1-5	TGTGCCACCAGTCCCTCCGGGACAGGGGATGATCAGCCCCAGCATTTT	CATSPSGTGDDQPQHF
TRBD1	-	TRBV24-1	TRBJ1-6	TGTGCCACCAGTGGGACAGGCCAGAATTCACCCCTCCACTTT	CATSGTGQNSPLHF
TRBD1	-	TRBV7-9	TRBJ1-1	TGTGCCAGCAGCTTAGTGGGGACAGGGGGGGCTTTCTTT	CASSLVGTGGAFF
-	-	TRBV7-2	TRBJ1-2	TGTGCCAGCAGCTTACGACGGAGCTACACCTTC	CASSLRRSYTF
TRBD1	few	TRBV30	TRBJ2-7	TGTGCCTGGAGCGCCGGACAGGGCTACGAGCAGTACTTC	CAWSAGQGYEQYF
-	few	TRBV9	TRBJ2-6	TGTGCCAGCAGCGTAGTAGGGGCCAACGTCCTGACTTTC	CASSVVGANVLTF
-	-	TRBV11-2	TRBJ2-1	TGTGCCAGCAGCTTAGTTGCGGGCTCAAACTACAATGAGCAGTTCTTC	CASSLVAGSNYNEQFF